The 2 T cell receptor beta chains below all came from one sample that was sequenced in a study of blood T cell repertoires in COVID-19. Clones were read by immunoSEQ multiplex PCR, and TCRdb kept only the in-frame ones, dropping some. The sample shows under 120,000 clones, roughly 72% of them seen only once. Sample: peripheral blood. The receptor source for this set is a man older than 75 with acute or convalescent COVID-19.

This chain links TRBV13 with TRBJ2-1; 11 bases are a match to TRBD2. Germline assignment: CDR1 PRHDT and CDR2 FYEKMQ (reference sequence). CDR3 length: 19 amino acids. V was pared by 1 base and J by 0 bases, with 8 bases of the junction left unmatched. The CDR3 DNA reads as TGTGCCAGCAGCTTAGTACGCGGGACTAGCGGTAGCTCCTACAATGAGCAGTTCTTC. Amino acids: CASSLVRGTSGSSYNEQFF.

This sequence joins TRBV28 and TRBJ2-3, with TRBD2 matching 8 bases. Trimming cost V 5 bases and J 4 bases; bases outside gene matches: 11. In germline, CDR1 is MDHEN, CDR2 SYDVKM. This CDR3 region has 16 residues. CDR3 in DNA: TGTGCCAGCAGTACCGGGACTAGTGGATATTCAGATACGCAGTATTTT. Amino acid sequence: CASSTGTSGYSDTQYF. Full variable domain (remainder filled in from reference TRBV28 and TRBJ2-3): DVKVTQSSRYLVKRTGEKVFLECVQDMDHENMFWYRQDPGLGLRLIYFSYDVKMKEKGDIPEGYSVSREKKERFSLILESASTNQTSMYLCASSTGTSGYSDTQYFGPGTRLTVL.